The 24 T cell receptor beta chains reported below all come from one sample, sequenced in a study of T cells after yellow fever vaccination. TCRdb re-called the 5' RACE reads through MiXCR, storing one row per CDR3 protein. The sample includes hundreds of thousands of distinct CDR3 sequences, approximately 13% of them seen just once. Sequenced here: PBMCs, sampled on the day of the yellow fever booster vaccination. The source is a man aged 25 to 45 who received the YFV17D yellow fever vaccine.

A few counts support this clonotype. The CDR3 DNA follows: TGTGCCAGCAGGGCGGGACCCACCGGGGAGCTGTTTTTT. It is translated as CASRAGPTGELFF. The chain is built from TRBV28 and TRBJ2-2; perhaps TRBD2 as D (6 bases). CDR3 length equals 13 residues. Trimming took off 6 bases at V and 4 bases at J, with 9 bases between the two ends. The germline gives CDR1 MDHEN, CDR2 SYDVKM.

The V and J genes are TRBV7-9 and TRBJ2-3, with D possibly called TRBD1 or TRBD2 (6 bases each). This CDR3 is built from 16 residues. Per the germline V gene, CDR1 is SEHNR and CDR2 is FQNEAQ (reference sequence). Between the trimmed V and J ends, which lost 4 bases and 4 bases, there was a span of 18 bases. This CDR3 reads CASSSPRQGRSDTQYF. The CDR3 bases are TGTGCCAGCAGCTCCCCCCGGCAGGGGAGGTCAGATACGCAGTATTTT.

There are a few counts of this clonotype. This rearrangement joins TRBV29-1 to TRBJ2-7; D may be TRBD1 (6 bases). There are 13 residues in the CDR3. Trimming took 6 bases from V and 0 from J, leaving 12 bases between them. CDR1 SQVTM and CDR2 ANQGSEA come from the germline V gene. CDR3 residues: CSVRDKSSYEQYF. The CDR3 DNA reads TGCAGCGTCCGGGACAAGAGCTCCTACGAGCAGTACTTC.

The chain is built from TRBV5-1 and TRBJ2-1; no definite D call. The CDR3 sequence is 13 residues long. The ends were cut back, 2 bases at V and 6 bases at J, with 9 bases in the middle. CDR1 is SGHRS, CDR2 YFSETQ, per germline. CDR3: CASSFWTGNEQFF. DNA for the CDR3: TGCGCCAGCAGCTTCTGGACCGGCAATGAGCAGTTCTTC.

This clonotype was counted only a few times. The chain is built from TRBV4-3 and TRBJ1-1, with D hard to call. CDR1 LGHNA and CDR2 YSLEER come from the germline V gene. The CDR3 has 12 amino acids. The V gene lost 5 bases and the J gene lost 5 bases, with 9 bases spanning the gap. The CDR3 loop is CASSDFRTEAFF. DNA of the CDR3: TGCGCCAGCAGCGACTTTAGGACTGAAGCTTTCTTT.

The chain is built from TRBV12-3 or TRBV12-4 and TRBJ2-5; D remains ambiguous. This CDR3 is 14 amino acids long. V was pared by 5 bases and J by 3 bases, with 13 bases between. The CDR3, as DNA: TGTGCCAGCAGTCTTGGGCCTACCGAAGAGACCCAGTACTTC. Encoded protein: CASSLGPTEETQYF.

This chain joins TRBV5-5 and TRBJ2-1, with 8 bases that match TRBD2. There are 14 residues in the CDR3. J gave up 5 bases and V 2 bases, and 3 bases lay outside the gene matches. CDR1 and CDR2 from the germline V gene are SGHKS and YYEKEE (reference sequence). The CDR3 loop reads CASSFSGRDNEQFF. DNA for the CDR3: TGTGCCAGCAGCTTCAGCGGGAGAGACAATGAGCAGTTCTTC.

V is TRBV2 and J is TRBJ2-1; D gene uncertain. CDR1 is SNHLY and CDR2 is FYNNEI in the germline V gene. This CDR3 has 10 residues. Trimming shortened V by 8 bases and J by 4 bases, and 3 bases separated the two germline ends. The CDR3 nucleotides read TGTGCCAGCGTGTACAATGAGCAGTTCTTC. Translated, it gives CASVYNEQFF.

This chain links TRBV27 with TRBJ1-1, with a weak D call TRBD1 (5 bases). The CDR3 has 14 residues. Germline lookup yields CDR1 MNHEY and CDR2 SMNVEV (reference sequence). V lost 8 bases to trimming and J lost 1 base, with 14 bases between them. The CDR3 coding sequence is TGTGCCAGCTGGGGGATTGGGCGGAACACTGAAGCTTTCTTT. Its translation is CASWGIGRNTEAFF.

The table lists this clonotype with a few counts. The J gene is TRBJ1-2, the V gene TRBV7-2, with no clear D. The V end lost 1 base, the J end lost 6 bases, and 9 bases lay between the germline ends. The CDR3 contains 13 residues. From germline, CDR1 is SGHTA and CDR2 FQGNSA. The CDR3 is CASSLGLWDGYTF. The CDR3 DNA follows: TGTGCCAGCAGCTTAGGGCTTTGGGATGGCTACACCTTC.

This chain uses TRBV5-1 with TRBJ2-7, with D perhaps matching TRBD1 (5 bases). CDR3 size: 14 residues. CDR1 is SGHRS and CDR2 is YFSETQ in the germline V gene. Trimming shortened V by 6 bases and J by 5 bases, and 18 bases separated the two germline ends. This CDR3 reads CASTKRGPRDEQYF. In nucleotides, the CDR3 is TGCGCCAGCACGAAAAGGGGTCCCAGGGACGAGCAGTACTTC.

V gene TRBV18 combines with J gene TRBJ1-4; the D is unclear. Between the trimmed V and J ends, which lost 1 base and 6 bases, there was a span of 6 bases. Per the germline V gene, CDR1 is KGHSH and CDR2 is LQKENI. This CDR3 has 13 amino acids. The chain's CDR3 is CASSPRGDEKLFF. Here the CDR3 DNA reads TGTGCCAGCTCACCACGTGGGGATGAAAAACTGTTTTTT.

About this clonotype: The junction differs from germline at one of its ends, possibly a read error. The chain recombines TRBV15 with TRBJ2-1, with D possibly being TRBD2 (6 bases). The CDR3 extends over 16 amino acids. Germline V lookup: CDR1 LNHNV, CDR2 YYDKDF (reference sequence). The CDR3 reads CATSREGGSSSYEQFF. CDR3 coding DNA: TGTGCCACCAGCCGAGAGGGAGGATCTAGCAGCTATGAGCAGTTCTTC.

There are a few counts of this clonotype. The CDR3: CASSLMMYEQYF. CDR3 nucleotide sequence: TGTGCCAGCAGTTTAATGATGTACGAGCAGTACTTC. The chain joins TRBV12-3 or TRBV12-4 to TRBJ2-7; D ambiguous. The CDR3 is made up of 12 amino acids. The V end lost 2 bases, the J end lost 4 bases, and 6 bases lay between the germline ends.

The genes are TRBV7-2 and TRBJ2-1, with D possibly being TRBD1 or TRBD2 (5 bases each). V shed 5 bases and J shed 5 bases, with 16 bases lying between them. Germline V lookup: CDR1 SGHTA, CDR2 FQGNSA. The CDR3 is made up of 15 amino acids. CDR3 in DNA: TGTGCCAGCAGCCCCGACCGATTGGGACACAATGAGCAGTTCTTC. Translated: CASSPDRLGHNEQFF.

V usage is TRBV27 and J usage is TRBJ1-1; D not resolved. Germline CDR1 and CDR2: MNHEY and SMNVEV (reference sequence). V was cut by 2 bases and J by 3 bases, with 13 bases left in between. The CDR3 sequence is 15 residues long. The CDR3 DNA sequence: TGTGCCAGCAGTTTACAAGCTGCTGGGGACACTGAAGCTTTCTTT. Encoded protein: CASSLQAAGDTEAFF.

This clonotype turned up a few times. This rearrangement joins TRBV7-3 to TRBJ2-7; 9 bases match TRBD1. The germline CDR1 and CDR2 sequences are SGHTA and FQGTGA. There are 14 residues in the CDR3. J gave up 6 bases and V 4 bases, and 7 bases lay outside the gene matches. CDR3 nucleotides: TGTGCCAGCAGCTCGAGGGACAGGGCCGTCGAGCAGTACTTC. This translates into CASSSRDRAVEQYF.

As for this clonotype: Relative to the germline gene, one junction end is altered; a read error may explain this. This rearrangement joins TRBV20-1 to TRBJ2-1, with 8 nucleotides matching TRBD1. CDR1 and CDR2 (germline): DFQATT, SNEGSKA (reference sequence). CDR3 size: 16 residues. The CDR3 sequence: CCAGQGVVMGVNEQFF. Here the CDR3 DNA reads TGCTGTGCCGGACAGGGTGTCGTAATGGGAGTCAATGAGCAGTTCTTC.

This clonotype was observed a few times. V usage is TRBV6-1 and J usage is TRBJ1-3; 7 nucleotides match TRBD1. The CDR3 consists of 18 residues. Germline V gene data show CDR1 as MNHNS and CDR2 as SASEGT. After removal of 4 bases from V and 0 bases from J, the junction contained 12 bases not matched to a gene. In DNA, the CDR3 is TGTGCCAGCAGTGGCTATCCGGGACAGTGGAGCTCTGGAAACACCATATATTTT. Amino acid sequence: CASSGYPGQWSSGNTIYF.

In its sample, this clonotype was seen a few times. The CDR3: CSAKKGQQETQYF. The CDR3 nucleotides read TGCAGTGCGAAAAAGGGACAGCAAGAGACCCAGTACTTC. V is TRBV20-1 and J is TRBJ2-5, with 7 bases that match TRBD1. The CDR3 loop spans 13 amino acids. V was clipped by 6 bases and J by 2 bases; unmatched bases: 6. Germline V gene sequence: CDR1 DFQATT, CDR2 SNEGSKA (reference sequence).

This clonotype was observed a few times. The CDR3 DNA is TGCAGTGCCAAGGGGGGGAGCGACACCGGGGAGCTGTTTTTT. This translates into CSAKGGSDTGELFF. The J gene is TRBJ2-2, the V gene TRBV20-1; TRBD2 is a possible D gene (7 bases). Germline CDR1 reads DFQATT; CDR2 reads SNEGSKA (reference sequence). This CDR3 is 14 amino acids long. V was shortened by 6 bases and J by 3 bases, with 14 bases between the two germline ends.

Many counts were recorded for this clonotype. The V gene is TRBV11-2, the J gene TRBJ2-1; D is unresolved. The CDR3 contains 12 residues. Germline V lookup: CDR1 SGHAT, CDR2 FQNNGV. V dropped 6 bases and J dropped 6 bases, with 9 bases sitting between them. Here the CDR3 reads CASSFSSNEQFF. In DNA form, the CDR3 reads TGTGCCAGCAGTTTTTCTAGCAATGAGCAGTTCTTC.

This clonotype was counted a few times. This chain connects TRBV7-9 to TRBJ1-2, with a weak D call TRBD1 (5 bases). CDR3 length: 16 residues. From germline, CDR1 is SEHNR and CDR2 FQNEAQ (reference sequence). V was trimmed by 5 bases and J by 4 bases, leaving 20 bases between them. The CDR3 bases are TGTGCCAGCAGCAGAAGGACGGGATCCGGGGGCTATGGCTACACCTTC. Translated: CASSRRTGSGGYGYTF.

The rearrangement joins TRBV29-1 to TRBJ2-7; D ambiguous. In germline, CDR1 is SQVTM, CDR2 ANQGSEA. The V end lost 0 bases, the J end lost 1 base, and 13 bases lay between the germline ends. CDR3 length equals 15 residues. CDR3 loop: CSVEDPRPNSYEQYF. The DNA of the CDR3 is TGCAGCGTTGAAGATCCCCGACCCAATTCCTACGAGCAGTACTTC.